This TCR beta chain was identified in a study of blood T cell repertoires in COVID-19. Libraries were prepared by immunoSEQ multiplex PCR; TCRdb keeps only in-frame clonotypes and omits some of them. The table records a few hundred thousand clones, over 75% of them present only once. V lost 4 bases and J lost 6; bases outside the gene matches: 5. This CDR3 spans 14 amino acids. Per germline, CDR1 SGHVS and CDR2 FQNEAQ. Sequencing input: peripheral blood. The gene calls are TRBV7-8 and TRBJ1-5, with 8 bases identical to TRBD1. This receptor was taken from a human donor in a cohort sampled during active COVID-19. This CDR3 reads CASSSQGASQPQHF. DNA for the CDR3: TGTGCCAGCAGCTCCCAGGGGGCCAGTCAGCCCCAGCATTTT.